The clone carrying this T cell receptor beta chain appeared a single time. The protocol was immunoSEQ multiplex PCR, while the TCRdb copy is restricted to in-frame clones and leaves out a portion. The table has about 82,000 clones, roughly four fifths seen once. Time point here: after dendritic cell vaccination, including at tumor progression/relapse. This CDR3 region has 12 residues. Germline V gene data show CDR1 as SGHKS and CDR2 as YYEKEE (reference sequence). The V end lost 4 bases, the J end lost 6 bases, and 10 bases lay between the germline ends. This specimen belongs to a study of glioma-infiltrating T cells after dendritic cell vaccination. For the study at large: Dendritic cells derived from monocytes and pulsed with autologous tumor lysate formed the vaccine. Three intradermal dendritic cell vaccine injections were given every two weeks.

This sequence joins TRBV5-5 and TRBJ1-1, with D possibly matching TRBD1 (5 bases). The specimen was blood, collected after dendritic cell vaccination. The clonotype comes from a human donor with glioblastoma. CDR3 sequence: CASSPVTAEAFF. Here the CDR3 DNA reads TGTGCCAGCAGCCCGGTGACAGCTGAAGCTTTCTTT.